The rows below give T cell receptor beta chains drawn from one sample of a study of blood T cell repertoires in COVID-19. TCRdb keeps only in-frame clones here, not all; method: immunoSEQ multiplex PCR. The sample shows a few hundred thousand clones, about 88% of them seen only once. Sequenced material: peripheral blood. The source of these receptors is a man aged 55 to 70 with acute or convalescent COVID-19. The conserved cysteine and the conserved F or W are not part of the CDR3 here. Size is stated for part of the rows, as once, few or many counts, or as a class when the clone is expanded.

NA 12 TRBV18 ASSPPSPRTEAF
NA 17 TRBV2 ASSALAGGHYANTGELF
NA 13 TRBV6-5 ASSIHRGMNTEAF
once 13 TRBV7-6 ASSLGTSGTDTQY
once 12 TRBV5-1 ASSGTTTNEKLF
NA 14 TRBV23-1 ASSPLRAGVYNEQF
NA 15 TRBV11-2 ASSLDGLAANTGELF
NA 12 TRBV5-6 ASSLAPGTGRAF
NA 12 TRBV11-1 ASSLQGGRETQY
NA 14 TRBV7-3 ASSLTAGANTGELF
NA 14 TRBV7-9 ASSPPGPLALYEQY
medium-sized 12 TRBV7-2 ASTLQGGNTEAF
NA 12 TRBV30 AWNPGTIEEKLF
NA 13 TRBV19 ASSPHGQKNTEAF
NA 13 TRBV4-2 ASSPVAGGPHEQF
once 14 TRBV6-1 ASSGGTGDVGYGYT
NA 11 TRBV3-1/TRBV3-2 ASSLGGNTEAF
NA 10 TRBV9 ASSGAYNEQF
NA 15 TRBV30 AWRDRLPLNEYNEQF
NA 14 TRBV27 ASSHYPGTGYYEQY
NA 12 TRBV7-8 ASSYRGPSWGYT
NA 16 TRBV28 ASSLYSVGTGTQETQY
NA 14 TRBV7-3 ASSPRQGPVSYEQY
once 14 TRBV30 AWSVLAGGGTGELF
NA 12 TRBV29-1 SVEAGGAGYGYT
NA 11 TRBV12-3/TRBV12-4 ASRARETRGYT
once 13 TRBV27 ASSLSLRGTYEQY
NA 11 TRBV11-3 ASSLGPTGELF
NA 14 TRBV14 ASSQRTYRGLGEQY
NA 16 TRBV27 ASSLSGGGRPSNYGYT
NA 14 TRBV27 ASSTLAGGNTGELF
NA 13 TRBV5-1 ASSLPLTSSDTQY
NA 15 TRBV28 ASTFGGTTGGTRGYT
NA 13 TRBV6-5 ASRKTSGVGDTQY
NA 13 TRBV7-8 ASSVSLGAGGGYT
few 13 TRBV6-4 ASSDSRGGTDTQY
NA 12 TRBV2 ASSGQGAAGELF
NA 12 TRBV10-3 AISSSGPRGEQF
NA 12 TRBV19 ASSIAPLQDTQY
NA 12 TRBV7-2 ASSRDRGNYGYT
NA 9 TRBV6-5 ASSTGGQRY
NA 19 TRBV9 ASSAPGESGQGARSNQPQH
NA 13 TRBV2 ASLTPGAGANVLT
NA 13 TRBV2 ASRLQRAGANVLT
NA 14 TRBV9 ASSVGDSATNEKLF
NA 13 TRBV5-4 ASSGYGTGSDTQY
NA 13 TRBV2 ASSGDRPLSYEQY
NA 11 TRBV19 ASSIGRANEQF
NA 13 TRBV5-5 ASSFRGQLQETQY
NA 13 TRBV7-2 ASSLEGISNQPQH
NA 13 TRBV5-1 ASSLGTGKNTEAF